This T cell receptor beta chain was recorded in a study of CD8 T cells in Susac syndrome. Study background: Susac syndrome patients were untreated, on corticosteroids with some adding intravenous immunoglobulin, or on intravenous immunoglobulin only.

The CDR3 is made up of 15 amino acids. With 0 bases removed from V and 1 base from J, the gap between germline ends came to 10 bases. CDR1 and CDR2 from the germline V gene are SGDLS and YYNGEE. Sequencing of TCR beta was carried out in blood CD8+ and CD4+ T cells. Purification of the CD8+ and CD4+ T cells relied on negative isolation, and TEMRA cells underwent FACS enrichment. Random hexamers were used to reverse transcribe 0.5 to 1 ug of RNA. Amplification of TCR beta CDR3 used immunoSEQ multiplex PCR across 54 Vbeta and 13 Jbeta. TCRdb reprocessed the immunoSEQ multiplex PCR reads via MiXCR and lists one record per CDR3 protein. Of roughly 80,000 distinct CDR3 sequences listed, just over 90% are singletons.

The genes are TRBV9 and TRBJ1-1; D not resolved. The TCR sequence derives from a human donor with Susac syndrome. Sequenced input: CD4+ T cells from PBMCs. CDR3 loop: CASSVDRARNTEAFF. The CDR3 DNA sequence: TGTGCCAGCAGCGTAGATAGGGCCAGGAACACTGAAGCTTTCTTT.